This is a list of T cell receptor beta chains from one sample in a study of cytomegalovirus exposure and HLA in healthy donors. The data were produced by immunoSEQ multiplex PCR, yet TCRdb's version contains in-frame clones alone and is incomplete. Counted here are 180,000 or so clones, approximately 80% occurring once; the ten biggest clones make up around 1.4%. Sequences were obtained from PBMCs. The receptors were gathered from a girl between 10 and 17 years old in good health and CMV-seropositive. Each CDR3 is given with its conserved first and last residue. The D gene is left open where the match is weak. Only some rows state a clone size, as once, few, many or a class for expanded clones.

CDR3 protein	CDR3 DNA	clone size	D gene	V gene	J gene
CASSYSPGQGAEQYF	TGTGCCAGCAGTTACTCCCCCGGACAGGGGGCCGAGCAGTACTTC	NA	TRBD1	TRBV6-5	TRBJ2-7
CASSEARGGSKNQPQHF	TGTGCCAGCAGTGAAGCTCGGGGGGGCTCAAAGAATCAGCCCCAGCATTTT	NA	NA	TRBV6-1	TRBJ1-5
CASSFRGGPYTGELFF	TGTGCCAGCAGTTTTAGGGGGGGACCCTACACCGGGGAGCTGTTTTTT	NA	NA	TRBV27	TRBJ2-2
CASNPREAGELFF	TGTGCCAGCAACCCCAGGGAGGCCGGGGAGCTGTTTTTT	NA	NA	TRBV6-6	TRBJ2-2
CASSRGETQYF	TGTGCCAGCAGCCGCGGAGAGACCCAGTACTTC	NA	NA	TRBV7-8	TRBJ2-5
CSVDRILYGYTF	TGCAGCGTAGACAGGATATTATATGGCTACACCTTC	NA	NA	TRBV29-1	TRBJ1-2
CASSLSSGSSYEQYF	TGCGCCAGCAGCTTGAGTAGCGGGAGCTCCTACGAGCAGTACTTC	NA	TRBD2	TRBV5-1	TRBJ2-7
CASSLKVGGYNEQFF	TGCGCCAGCAGCTTGAAAGTGGGGGGCTACAATGAGCAGTTCTTC	once	NA	TRBV5-1	TRBJ2-1
CASSLGGSGTYEQYF	TGTGCCAGCAGCCTCGGGGGTAGCGGAACCTACGAGCAGTACTTC	NA	NA	TRBV7-2	TRBJ2-7
CASNLRGEKLFF	TGTGCCAGCAACTTAAGGGGTGAAAAACTGTTTTTT	NA	NA	TRBV6-6	TRBJ1-4
CASRRLASGTTGELFF	TGTGCCAGCAGACGTTTGGCTAGCGGGACCACCGGGGAGCTGTTTTTT	few	TRBD2	TRBV11-2	TRBJ2-2
CASSFHAGSNTGELFF	TGCGCCAGCAGCTTTCATGCGGGTTCGAACACCGGGGAGCTGTTTTTT	NA	NA	TRBV5-1	TRBJ2-2
CASSFRAGAPVVEQYF	TGTGCCAGCAGTTTCAGAGCGGGAGCGCCTGTGGTAGAGCAGTACTTC	few	TRBD2	TRBV7-8	TRBJ2-7
CASGLVVSGLHYGYTF	TGTGCTAGTGGTTTGGTAGTCTCAGGGCTCCACTATGGCTACACCTTC	NA	NA	TRBV12-5	TRBJ1-2
CASSLLPTGNYNEQFF	TGCGCCAGCAGCTTGCTACCCACAGGGAACTACAATGAGCAGTTCTTC	NA	NA	TRBV5-1	TRBJ2-1
CASSDPPRGTYEQYF	TGTGCCAGCAGTGACCCTCCCCGGGGTACCTACGAGCAGTACTTC	NA	NA	TRBV25-1	TRBJ2-7
CASSQTLAGANTGELFF	TGCGCCAGCAGCCAGACGCTGGCAGGGGCGAACACCGGGGAGCTGTTTTTT	NA	NA	TRBV4-3	TRBJ2-2
CASSSTTSVQYF	TGTGCCAGCAGCTCGACTACCTCGGTCCAGTACTTC	NA	NA	TRBV25-1	TRBJ2-5
CASSVGYLSYEQYF	TGTGCCAGCAGCGTAGGTTATCTCTCCTACGAGCAGTACTTC	NA	NA	TRBV9	TRBJ2-7
CASVPLTSAGTEAFF	TGTGCCAGCGTTCCACTAACCAGCGCGGGCACTGAAGCTTTCTTT	few	NA	TRBV27	TRBJ1-1
CASSPGTSGRIQQFF	TGTGCCAGCAGCCCAGGGACTAGCGGGAGGATTCAGCAGTTCTTC	NA	TRBD2	TRBV2	TRBJ2-1
CSVDGTGTYEQYF	TGCAGCGTCGATGGGACAGGGACCTACGAGCAGTACTTC	few	TRBD1	TRBV29-1	TRBJ2-7
CASSPPGQYQETQYF	TGTGCCAGCTCACCACCGGGACAGTACCAAGAGACCCAGTACTTC	NA	TRBD1	TRBV18	TRBJ2-5
CASSTMEDQPQHF	TGTGCCAGCAGCACAATGGAGGATCAGCCCCAGCATTTT	NA	NA	TRBV7-9	TRBJ1-5
CASSWTGDSNQPQHF	TGTGCCAGCAGTTGGACAGGGGATAGCAATCAGCCCCAGCATTTT	NA	TRBD1	TRBV6-5	TRBJ1-5
CASSQGAERGNYEQYF	TGTGCCAGCAGCCAAGGGGCTGAGCGGGGAAACTACGAGCAGTACTTC	NA	TRBD2	TRBV4-2	TRBJ2-7
CASSQPRTTMEQFF	TGCGCCAGCAGCCAGCCTAGGACTACAATGGAGCAGTTCTTC	NA	NA	TRBV4-1	TRBJ2-1
CASSPRTGATGELFF	TGTGCCAGCAGCCCCCGGACAGGGGCCACCGGGGAGCTGTTTTTT	few	TRBD1	TRBV7-8	TRBJ2-2
CASSLGTSPPFF	TGTGCCAGCAGCTTGGGGACTAGCCCCCCGTTCTTC	NA	TRBD2	TRBV7-9	TRBJ2-1
CASSVIAGGLTDTQYF	TGCGCCAGCAGCGTAATAGCGGGAGGTCTTACAGATACGCAGTATTTT	NA	TRBD2	TRBV10-1	TRBJ2-3
CSVEPSDFAPYEQYF	TGCAGCGTTGAACCCTCGGACTTTGCGCCCTACGAGCAGTACTTC	NA	NA	TRBV29-1	TRBJ2-7
CASSSGLGHSKISYEQYF	TGTGCCAGCAGCTCGGGACTAGGGCATTCCAAGATCTCCTACGAGCAGTACTTC	NA	TRBD2	TRBV7-6	TRBJ2-7
CASSAQLGVNYNEQFF	TGCGCCAGCAGTGCCCAATTAGGGGTAAATTACAATGAGCAGTTCTTC	NA	NA	TRBV10-1	TRBJ2-1
CASNRRGTQETQYF	TGTGCCAGCAACCGAAGGGGAACCCAAGAGACCCAGTACTTC	few	NA	TRBV27	TRBJ2-5
CASSSTGGLSEQYF	TGTGCCAGCAGCTCAACAGGGGGCTTAAGCGAGCAGTACTTC	NA	TRBD1	TRBV7-9	TRBJ2-7
CASSKTGPQETQYF	TGTGCCAGCAGTAAGACAGGGCCCCAAGAGACCCAGTACTTC	NA	TRBD1	TRBV6-1	TRBJ2-5
CASSYSEGNQPQHF	TGTGCCAGCAGTTACTCGGAGGGGAACCAGCCCCAGCATTTT	NA	NA	TRBV6-6	TRBJ1-5
CASSSSEMRLYNEQFF	TGTGCCAGTAGTAGTAGTGAAATGCGCCTTTACAATGAGCAGTTCTTC	once	NA	TRBV19	TRBJ2-1
CATRRDRGQYEQYF	TGTGCCACCAGACGGGACAGGGGGCAATACGAGCAGTACTTC	NA	TRBD1	TRBV15	TRBJ2-7
CAWSWGGSQPQHF	TGTGCCTGGAGTTGGGGAGGAAGCCAGCCCCAGCATTTT	NA	NA	TRBV30	TRBJ1-5
CASSLQVLPLGYTF	TGTGCCAGTAGTTTGCAGGTCCTTCCCCTTGGCTACACCTTC	NA	NA	TRBV19	TRBJ1-2
CAISASGTGGGELFF	TGTGCCATCAGTGCCTCCGGGACAGGAGGCGGGGAGCTGTTTTTT	NA	TRBD1	TRBV10-3	TRBJ2-2
CATSMVKGQNTYEQYF	TGTGCCACCAGCATGGTAAAGGGACAGAATACATACGAGCAGTACTTC	NA	TRBD1	TRBV15	TRBJ2-7
CASPGLEAGGRGYTF	TGTGCCAGCCCTGGATTGGAGGCAGGGGGCAGGGGCTACACCTTC	NA	TRBD1	TRBV6-4	TRBJ1-2
CSVEPDGGGYTF	TGCAGCGTCGAGCCGGACGGGGGTGGCTACACCTTC	NA	NA	TRBV29-1	TRBJ1-2
CASSYSGTGNYEQYF	TGTGCCAGCAGTTACTCCGGGACAGGCAACTACGAGCAGTACTTC	NA	TRBD1	TRBV6-5	TRBJ2-7
CASSITPDRAETQYF	TGTGCCAGCAGCATCACCCCTGACAGGGCAGAGACCCAGTACTTC	once	TRBD1	TRBV11-1	TRBJ2-5
CSVSGTSGYEQYF	TGCAGCGTCTCCGGGACTAGCGGCTACGAGCAGTACTTC	NA	TRBD2	TRBV29-1	TRBJ2-7
CAISAPMGAGAKNIQYF	TGTGCCATCAGCGCCCCCATGGGGGCAGGGGCCAAAAACATTCAGTACTTC	NA	NA	TRBV10-3	TRBJ2-4
CASSELTGELFF	TGTGCCAGCAGTGAACTCACCGGGGAGCTGTTTTTT	NA	NA	TRBV25-1	TRBJ2-2
CASSPSGVEQYF	TGCGCCAGCAGCCCGAGCGGGGTCGAGCAGTACTTC	NA	TRBD2	TRBV5-1	TRBJ2-7